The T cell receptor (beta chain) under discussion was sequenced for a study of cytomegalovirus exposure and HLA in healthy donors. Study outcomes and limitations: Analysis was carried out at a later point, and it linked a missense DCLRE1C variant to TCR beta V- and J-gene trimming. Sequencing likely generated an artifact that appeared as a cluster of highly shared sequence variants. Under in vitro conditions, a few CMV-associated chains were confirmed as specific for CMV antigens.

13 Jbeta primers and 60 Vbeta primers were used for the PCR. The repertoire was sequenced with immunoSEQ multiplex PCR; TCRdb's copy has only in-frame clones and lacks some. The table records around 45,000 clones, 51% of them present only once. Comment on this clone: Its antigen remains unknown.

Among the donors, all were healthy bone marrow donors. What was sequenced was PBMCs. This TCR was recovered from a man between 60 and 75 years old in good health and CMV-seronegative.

The CDR3 DNA follows: TGTGCCAGTACCCAGACAGGGGGCGCGGGCGGCTACACCTTC. This codes for CASTQTGGAGGYTF. The chain links TRBV19 to TRBJ1-2; TRBD1 agrees at 10 bases. Germline V gene data show CDR1 as LNHDA and CDR2 as SQIVND (reference sequence). The CDR3 consists of 14 residues. V shed 7 bases, J shed 8 bases, and the junction held 10 bases outside the gene matches.